The next 14 T cell receptor beta chains were all read from a single sample in a study of CD8+CD57+ T cells in acquired aplastic anemia. TCR beta VDJ combinations and CDR3 sequences were profiled from genomic DNA. MiXCR, applied by TCRdb to the reads, yields one record per CDR3 protein. The sample holds a few hundred thousand distinct CDR3 sequences, roughly 61% seen once. In patients chosen for sequencing, flow cytometry had shown CD8+CD57+ cell expansion. The sequenced sample consisted of sorted CD4+, CD8+, or CD8+CD57+ T cells (not recorded which) from PBMCs. These receptors were taken from a human donor with aplastic anemia.

For the CDR3, the DNA is TGCAGTGCTAGACGGGGACTAGCGCAAGAGACCCAGTACTTC. Its translation: CSARRGLAQETQYF. This chain links TRBV20-1 with TRBJ2-5; 10 bases align to TRBD2. The ends lost 2 bases at V and 2 bases at J; junction bases unmatched: 2. The length of the CDR3 is 14 residues. From germline, CDR1 is DFQATT and CDR2 SNEGSKA (reference sequence).

This clonotype has just a few counts. The genes are TRBV14 and TRBJ2-6; 9 nucleotides align to TRBD1. J gave up 2 bases and V 4 bases, and 9 bases lay outside the gene matches. Germline V gene sequence: CDR1 SGHDN, CDR2 FVKESK. CDR3 length equals 18 residues. CDR3 loop: CASSRRTGEFAGANVLTF. The DNA for the CDR3 is TGTGCCAGCAGCCGTCGGACAGGGGAGTTTGCTGGGGCCAACGTCCTGACTTTC.

This clonotype was seen many times. The gene calls are TRBV27 and TRBJ1-1; tentatively, D is TRBD1 (6 bases). V was trimmed by 6 bases and J by 5 bases, leaving 13 bases between them. Germline CDR1 is MNHEY and CDR2 is SMNVEV (reference sequence). The CDR3 length is 13 residues. CDR3 in amino acids: CASRGAGRTEAFF. CDR3 nucleotide sequence: TGTGCCAGCAGGGGGGCGGGAAGGACTGAAGCTTTCTTT.

This chain joins TRBV11-2 and TRBJ2-1; 8 positions match TRBD2. The CDR3 length is 18 residues. The germline V gene has CDR1 SGHAT and CDR2 FQNNGV. Unmatched junction bases numbered 10, after V lost 0 bases and J lost 3 bases. The DNA of the CDR3 is TGTGCCAGCAGCTTAGACGGGGGGGGCGGCTCTTACTACAATGAGCAGTTCTTC. This encodes CASSLDGGGGSYYNEQFF.

Here the CDR3 reads CASSINAGRETQYF. CDR3 DNA sequence: TGTGCCAGTAGTATCAACGCAGGGAGGGAGACCCAGTACTTC. This chain links TRBV19 with TRBJ2-5, with D tentatively TRBD2 (6 bases). With 3 bases removed from V and 5 bases from J, the gap between germline ends came to 13 bases. The CDR3 sequence is 14 residues long. Germline-derived CDR1 and CDR2 are LNHDA and SQIVND (reference sequence).

The rearrangement links TRBV24-1 to TRBJ1-5; D not certain. The CDR3 runs to 16 residues. CDR1 is KGHDR and CDR2 is SFDVKD in the germline V gene. V lost 2 bases to trimming and J lost 3 bases, with 13 bases between them. The CDR3, as DNA: TGTGCCACCAGTGATTCCCAGGACGCTATCAATCAGCCCCAGCATTTT. This sequence encodes CATSDSQDAINQPQHF.

This clonotype was counted a single time. The chain couples TRBV6-1 to TRBJ1-2; 8 bases agree with TRBD1. J gave up 6 bases and V 7 bases, and 7 bases lay outside the gene matches. This CDR3 is 13 amino acids long. The germline CDR1 and CDR2 sequences are MNHNS and SASEGT. CDR3 sequence (DNA): TGTGCCAGCATGGAGGGACAGGTAGATGGCTACACCTTC. As protein: CASMEGQVDGYTF.

V gene TRBV15 combines with J gene TRBJ1-4; D is perhaps TRBD1 (5 bases). The CDR3 consists of 15 residues. From germline, CDR1 is LNHNV and CDR2 YYDKDF (reference sequence). V was trimmed by 6 bases and J by 5 bases, leaving 16 bases between them. For the CDR3, the DNA is TGTGCCACCAGTCTACGTCGGGGACCGAATGAAAAACTGTTTTTT. This codes for CATSLRRGPNEKLFF.

The chain uses TRBV10-1 and TRBJ2-3; D is unresolved. Germline V CDR1 and CDR2: WNHNN, SYGVQD (reference sequence). The CDR3 has 14 amino acids. V lost 5 bases, J lost 0 bases, and 9 bases lay in between. The CDR3 protein is CASSSSLSTDTQYF. DNA of the CDR3: TGCGCCAGCAGTAGTAGCCTTAGCACAGATACGCAGTATTTT.

The genes are TRBV5-5 and TRBJ1-1; no clear D. The germline V gene encodes CDR1 SGHKS and CDR2 YYEKEE (reference sequence). Trimming pared 3 bases from V and 8 bases from J, leaving 11 bases between. The CDR3 extends over 12 amino acids. Here the CDR3 reads CASSSHWGEAFF. The CDR3 bases are TGTGCCAGCAGCTCCCATTGGGGAGAAGCTTTCTTT.

The genes are TRBV20-1 and TRBJ2-7, with 9 bases fitting TRBD1. The J segment lost 7 bases and the V segment lost 7 bases, leaving 14 bases of the junction unmatched. Germline CDR1 is DFQATT and CDR2 is SNEGSKA (reference sequence). This CDR3 has 14 residues. CDR3: CSDDRGQGRLEQYF. CDR3 DNA: TGCAGTGATGATAGGGGACAGGGTCGCCTGGAGCAGTACTTC.

V and J are TRBV20-1 and TRBJ2-5; 10 bases are shared with TRBD2. Germline values: CDR1 DFQATT, CDR2 SNEGSKA (reference sequence). This CDR3 comprises 14 residues. V lost 7 bases and J lost 3; bases outside the gene matches: 8. CDR3 in DNA: TGCAGTGGAAGGACTAGCGGAAGCGAAGAGACCCAGTACTTC. This sequence encodes CSGRTSGSEETQYF.

This clonotype was observed at least ten times. V is TRBV3-1 and J is TRBJ1-3; D is perhaps TRBD1 (6 bases). This CDR3 region has 15 residues. Germline V CDR1 and CDR2: LGHDT, YNNKEL (reference sequence). The germline V and J ends were trimmed by 5 bases and 4 bases, with 15 bases remaining between them. CDR3 in amino acids: CASSSRDKAGNTIYF. CDR3 nucleotides: TGTGCCAGCAGCTCCCGGGACAAGGCAGGAAACACCATATATTTT. Full variable domain (outside the CDR3, taken from reference TRBV3-1 and TRBJ1-3): DTAVSQTPKYLVTQMGNDKSIKCEQNLGHDTMYWYKQDSKKFLKIMFSYNNKELIINETVPNRFSPKSPDKAHLNLHINSLELGDSAVYFCASSSRDKAGNTIYFGEGSWLTVV.

This clonotype was recorded a few times. This chain connects TRBV7-2 to TRBJ2-7; 7 bases map to TRBD1. Germline values: CDR1 SGHTA, CDR2 FQGNSA. This CDR3 has 13 residues. The V gene end was trimmed by 5 bases and the J gene end by 4 bases; junction bases not matched to a gene: 5. CDR3 protein: CASSLQGRYEQYF. The CDR3 nucleotides are TGTGCCAGCAGCCTACAGGGGAGATACGAGCAGTACTTC.